The text below deals with one T cell receptor beta chain. The antigen is unknown. The sample is drawn from a study of CD8 T cells in ankylosing spondylitis. As the method for making TCR beta libraries, quantitative 5'-RACE with molecular barcodes was used. TCRdb reanalysed the 5' RACE reads using MiXCR and keeps one entry per CDR3 protein. The top ten clones hold approximately 7% of a sample with about 140,000 distinct CDR3 sequences, 8% to 9% of them seen once. General study points: A number of the motif variants had already been described in reactive arthritis synovial fluid and blood. Peripheral blood held disease-linked clones only at relatively low frequency, and these were CD8+. Significant enrichment of disease-linked clones was reportedly seen in matched ankylosing spondylitis synovial fluid.

Germline V CDR1 and CDR2: KGHSY, FQNENV. After removal of 8 bases from V and 0 bases from J, the junction contained 3 bases not matched to a gene. This CDR3 region has 13 residues. Sequences were obtained from synovial fluid, either unsorted or a sorted T cell fraction (not recorded which). The V gene is TRBV16, the J gene TRBJ1-1; 7 positions match TRBD1. This receptor was taken from a male donor with ankylosing spondylitis. CDR3 in DNA: TGTGCCAGCGGTGGACAGGTGAACACTGAAGCTTTCTTT. Protein product: CASGGQVNTEAFF.